Below, 18 T cell receptor beta chains from the same sample are listed, as sequenced in a study of cytomegalovirus exposure and HLA in healthy donors. The PCR ran on 60 Vbeta and 13 Jbeta primers. Measured with immunoSEQ multiplex PCR; TCRdb has only the in-frame clones, and not every one. The sample contains over 100,000 clones, around 70% of which appear only once. The specimen sequenced was PBMCs. These receptors originate from a woman in her sixties or seventies in good health and CMV-seropositive.

The V call is TRBV9, the J call TRBJ2-5, with unresolved D. This CDR3 is built from 13 residues. Germline values: CDR1 SGDLS, CDR2 YYNGEE. V was trimmed by 0 bases and J by 3 bases, leaving 6 bases between them. CDR3 residues: CASSVAPEETQYF. For the CDR3, the DNA is TGTGCCAGCAGCGTAGCGCCGGAAGAGACCCAGTACTTC.

The genes are TRBV27 and TRBJ1-2; 7 positions agree with TRBD1. The germline gives CDR1 MNHEY, CDR2 SMNVEV (reference sequence). The CDR3 runs 14 residues. Losses at the gene ends were 6 bases for V and 3 bases for J; bases not matched to a gene: 7. This CDR3 reads CASSRQGLDYGYTF. CDR3 bases: TGTGCCAGCAGCCGACAGGGCTTGGACTATGGCTACACCTTC.

Of note for this clone: Other DNA sequences from this sample encode an identical CDR3 as well. The gene calls are TRBV6-4 and TRBJ1-5; 7 bases are a match to TRBD1. J was trimmed by 7 bases and V by 4 bases; bases with no gene match: 4. The CDR3 is 13 residues long. Germline CDR1 MRHNA, CDR2 SNTAGT. CDR3 region: CASSGQGGQPQHF. DNA for the CDR3: TGTGCCAGCAGTGGACAGGGAGGACAGCCCCAGCATTTT.

The chain couples TRBV7-2 to TRBJ2-2; D ambiguous. Looked up from germline, CDR1 is SGHTA and CDR2 is FQGNSA. This CDR3 has 13 amino acids. V lost 5 bases to trimming and J lost 3 bases, with 7 bases between them. In DNA form, the CDR3 reads TGTGCCAGCAGCCTCACTTACACCGGGGAGCTGTTTTTT. Protein product: CASSLTYTGELFF.

This chain uses TRBV10-3 with TRBJ1-3; TRBD1 matches at 9 bases. The germline gives CDR1 ENHRY, CDR2 SYGVKD. The CDR3 has 16 residues. The V and J ends lost 8 bases and 2 bases, in that order; junction bases with no gene match: 10. The CDR3 region is CAIGGDRAYPGNTIYF. The CDR3 DNA follows: TGTGCCATCGGGGGGGACAGGGCCTATCCTGGAAACACCATATATTTT.

V usage is TRBV4-2 and J usage is TRBJ2-5; 7 nucleotides agree with TRBD1. The germline CDR1 and CDR2 sequences are LGHNA and YNFKEQ. The CDR3 is 13 residues long. After removal of 2 bases from V and 4 bases from J, the junction contained 1 base not matched to a gene. CDR3 region: CASSQRGRETQYF. CDR3 DNA sequence: TGTGCCAGCAGCCAAAGGGGGCGAGAGACCCAGTACTTC.

The chain couples TRBV2 to TRBJ2-7; 8 bases align to TRBD1. This CDR3 has 15 residues. J was trimmed by 3 bases and V by 3 bases; bases with no gene match: 7. Germline CDR1 and CDR2: SNHLY and FYNNEI. This chain's CDR3 is CASSDRTGTHYEQYF. The CDR3 coding sequence is TGTGCCAGCAGTGACAGGACAGGGACCCACTACGAGCAGTACTTC.

This clone was recorded a few times. The chain couples TRBV6-5 to TRBJ1-1; D unclear. The CDR3 runs 11 residues. CDR1 is MNHEY and CDR2 is SVGAGI in the germline V gene. V was clipped by 5 bases and J by 7 bases, with 8 bases between them. The CDR3 DNA follows: TGTGCCAGCAGTCACGACTTTGAAGCTTTCTTT. It codes for CASSHDFEAFF.

This clone has only one observation. The chain recombines TRBV11-3 with TRBJ2-1, with D possibly matching TRBD2 (6 bases). The CDR3 loop spans 16 amino acids. Trimming cost V 5 bases and J 0 bases, with 14 bases left between them. Germline V lookup: CDR1 SGHNT, CDR2 YENEEA. CDR3: CASSPGSGFSYNEQFF. The DNA of the CDR3 is TGTGCCAGCAGCCCCGGCAGCGGGTTCTCCTACAATGAGCAGTTCTTC.

This chain joins TRBV6-5 and TRBJ1-2, with 8 bases lining up with TRBD1. Germline V gives CDR1 MNHEY, CDR2 SVGAGI. CDR3 length equals 16 residues. Germline trimming cut 4 bases from V and 1 base from J; bases unmatched to any gene: 8. The CDR3 nucleotides read TGTGCCAGCAGTTGGAAGACAGGGGCCTATAACTATGGCTACACCTTC. It codes for CASSWKTGAYNYGYTF.

The gene calls are TRBV7-6 and TRBJ2-5; D remains unclear. Germline V gene sequence: CDR1 SGHVS, CDR2 FNYEAQ. The CDR3 has 13 residues. Trimming shortened V by 4 bases and J by 4 bases, and 10 bases separated the two germline ends. The CDR3 is CASSWLRRETQYF. In DNA form, the CDR3 reads TGTGCCAGCAGCTGGTTGCGTCGAGAGACCCAGTACTTC. Based on the CDR3 plus reference TRBV7-6 and TRBJ2-5, the full variable domain is GAGVSQSPRYKVTKRGQDVALRCDPISGHVSLYWYRQALGQGPEFLTYFNYEAQQDKSGLPNDRFSAERPEGSISTLTIQRTEQRDSAMYRCASSWLRRETQYFGPGTRLLVL.

The rearrangement uses TRBV6-6 and TRBJ1-2; TRBD1 matches 7 bases. The germline V gene encodes CDR1 MNHNY and CDR2 SVGAGI (reference sequence). V lost 2 bases and J lost 7; bases outside the gene matches: 4. The CDR3 is 13 residues long. The CDR3 nucleotides are TGTGCCAGCAGTTACACAGGGGCTAGTGGCTACACCTTC. This codes for CASSYTGASGYTF.

The rearrangement uses TRBV5-4 and TRBJ1-1; 7 positions match TRBD1. This CDR3 is built from 14 residues. The germline CDR1 and CDR2 sequences are SGHNT and YYREEE (reference sequence). V was pared by 5 bases and J by 5 bases, with 9 bases of the junction left unmatched. The CDR3 loop reads CASSRRQGETEAFF. The CDR3, as DNA: TGTGCCAGCAGTAGGCGACAGGGCGAGACTGAAGCTTTCTTT.

Only one count was recorded for this clone. The rearrangement uses TRBV10-3 and TRBJ2-5; tentatively, D is TRBD1 (5 bases). The CDR3 has 13 residues. Germline V gives CDR1 ENHRY, CDR2 SYGVKD. V was cut by 4 bases and J by 5 bases, with 11 bases left in between. DNA of the CDR3: TGTGCCATCAGTGCCAGGGTGGGGGAGACCCAGTACTTC. Protein: CAISARVGETQYF.

V usage is TRBV19 and J usage is TRBJ2-3, with TRBD1 matching 11 bases. The CDR3 totals 14 residues. The V segment lost 6 bases and the J segment 3 bases; nucleotides outside the gene matches: 2. Germline lookup yields CDR1 LNHDA and CDR2 SQIVND (reference sequence). CDR3: CASSGTGGTDTQYF. The CDR3 nucleotides read TGTGCCAGTAGCGGGACAGGGGGTACAGATACGCAGTATTTT.

The chain uses TRBV4-3 and TRBJ2-1, with 11 positions matching TRBD2. J was trimmed by 10 bases and V by 0 bases; bases with no gene match: 11. This CDR3 region has 17 residues. Germline CDR1 is LGHNA and CDR2 is YSLEER. The CDR3 region has the DNA TGCGCCAGCAGCCAAGAACCTAGCGGGGGGATAAGGCGGGAGCAGTTCTTC. As protein: CASSQEPSGGIRREQFF.

In DNA, the CDR3 is TGTGCCAGCAGCCCCAGGGAAGGGGCTGGAAACACCATATATTTT. The encoded protein is CASSPREGAGNTIYF. V gene TRBV6-1 combines with J gene TRBJ1-3, with a tentative D call TRBD1 (5 bases). CDR3 length equals 15 residues. Germline assignment: CDR1 MNHNS and CDR2 SASEGT. V was clipped by 6 bases and J by 2 bases, with 14 bases between them.

The chain links TRBV7-8 to TRBJ2-7; TRBD2 might be the D (5 bases). Germline V gene lookup returns CDR1 SGHVS and CDR2 FQNEAQ. CDR3 length: 13 residues. Trimming took off 2 bases at V and 7 bases at J, with 12 bases between the two ends. CDR3 residues: CASSLNPPGEQYF. CDR3 nucleotides: TGTGCCAGCAGCTTAAACCCTCCGGGGGAGCAGTACTTC. The entire variable domain, with the rest obtained from reference TRBV7-8 and TRBJ2-7, is as follows: GAGVSQSPRYKVAKRGQDVALRCDPISGHVSLFWYQQALGQGPEFLTYFQNEAQLDKSGLPSDRFFAERPEGSVSTLKIQRTQQEDSAVYLCASSLNPPGEQYFGPGTRLTVT.